This T cell receptor beta chain was obtained from a study of post-analysis software for immune sequencing data (dated by TCRdb to about 2015). In the study overall: Relapsing-remitting, secondary progressive and progressive-relapsing multiple sclerosis were recorded as disease courses, and subtype annotation was lacking for some patients. The patient repertoires were set against about eleven previously published healthy control repertoires from donors whose ages ranged from about 6 to 25 years. A subset of samples was prepared in parallel using single-end sample barcoding, then pooled and co-amplified after Illumina adapter ligation.

The method was PCR. The sample was run on an Illumina HiSeq 2500. To reduce PCR and sequencing biases, unique molecular identifiers were incorporated into the TCR beta cDNA libraries. Approximately 500,000 cDNA molecules were obtained for every 1 to 10 million input T cells, so each molecule roughly corresponded to one T cell. The same protocol used for the earlier healthy control dataset was applied to prepare and sequence the patient libraries. Within a given batch, samples were prepared together, multiplexed and sequenced on the same HiSeq lane. The source study handled its data this way. MIGEC was used to process the raw barcoded reads, and molecular identifier groups with only a single read were discarded before consensus assembly and CDR3 extraction. Clonotype tables were post-analysed with VDJtools, and diversity was normalized by down-sampling all datasets to the smallest sample size. In repertoire overlap clustering, CDR3 amino acid sequences, but not nucleotide sequences, were matched to correct batch-related cross-sample contamination. TCRdb's own reprocessing of the public reads used fastp at Q25 and MiXCR and kept productive beta chains. Records with the same CDR3 protein are collapsed into one entry carrying the most frequent genes and DNA. Here the V and J calls rest on TCRdb's processing, not on the authors' analysis. This sample gives about 800,000 distinct CDR3 sequences in total; roughly 29% of them show up just once. Clones ranked in the top ten supply around 0.6% of the sample.

Note on this clonotype: Its antigen is unknown. No per-base quality is available; no much larger clone lies one base away.

Results the study describes overall, beyond this receptor: The control group was slightly older than the multiple sclerosis patient group. Direct clustering with F measure showed strong co-clustering of samples prepared in the same batch, prompting a batch-effect correction. Normalized Chao1 diversity was significantly lower in multiple sclerosis patients than controls, suggesting substantial peripheral T-cell clonal expansion. Patients showed significantly higher frequencies than controls for about 5 TRBV segments, among them TRBV5-6, TRBV5-1 and TRBV20-1.

Germline trimming: 2 bases from V, 4 bases from J; junction bases outside gene matches: 3. The germline V gene specifies MNHEY as CDR1 and SVGAGI as CDR2. The CDR3 runs 16 amino acids, cysteine and phenylalanine included. Just the 48-base CDR3 DNA is kept, in frame starting at base 1. TCR beta repertoires were profiled from peripheral blood of 10 to 15 young patients with multiple sclerosis to demonstrate the VDJtools post-analysis software. Multiple sclerosis patients were children and adolescents aged 6 to 15 years. The chain couples TRBV6-5 to TRBJ2-5; 14 bases in between match TRBD2. Source material: blood. This TCR was recovered from a girl between 5 and 17 years old with multiple sclerosis. DNA sequence: TGTGCCAGCAGTTACAACGGACTAGCGGGAGGAGAGACCCAGTACTTC. Its translation reads: CASSYNGLAGGETQYF.